Included here is one T cell receptor (beta chain) sequence, with context. Its antigen is still unknown. Arm-PCR of CDR3 regions and iRepertoire HTBI primers were used to build TCR beta libraries. One entry per CDR3 protein, called by TCRdb with MiXCR from the multiplex PCR reads. Of some 370,000 distinct CDR3 sequences in the sample, roughly 23% were seen once. Time point here: persistent/refractory GD, antithyroid drugs over 5 years with positive TRAb. The TCR library was prepared using RNA isolated from PBMCs. These data originate in a study of regulatory T cells in long-lasting Graves disease. Study context: In persistent Graves' disease, antithyroid drugs had been taken for over 5 years and TSH receptor antibodies stayed positive. Findings and caveats of the study: Persistent disease preferred TRBV28, TRBJ1-2 and TRBJ2-5. The study found persistent patients shared more public clonotypes (roughly 2,800) than new patients (about 890).

V was clipped by 5 bases and J by 6 bases; unmatched bases: 15. The CDR3 sequence is 18 residues long. Germline V gives CDR1 SGHTA, CDR2 FQGNSA. The V call is TRBV7-2, the J call TRBJ1-5; 11 bases are shared with TRBD1. The sample consisted of peripheral blood mononuclear cells (PBMCs), taken when the disease was refractory, from a patient treated with antithyroid drugs. The TCR comes from a woman between 40 and 50 years old with Graves disease. Here the CDR3 reads CASSIRSGTGGSFQPQHF. Here the CDR3 DNA reads TGTGCCAGCAGCATAAGGTCGGGGACAGGGGGTTCTTTTCAGCCCCAGCATTTT.